This T cell receptor (beta chain) was captured by sequencing in a study of long-term antiretroviral therapy in people with HIV. At survey level, the immunoSEQ assay was run in its v3.0 version. Sequencing had a target that covered about 40,000-50,000 T-cell genomes per sample. The table came from immunoSEQ multiplex PCR; TCRdb's copy has only in-frame clones and leaves some out. The data contain 15,000 to 20,000 clones, approximately 88% of them seen just once; the ten biggest clones take up 12%. Per donor, at least one pre-ART and at least two post-ART PBMC samples were obtained. The V end was cut by 7 bases, the J end by 2 bases, with 6 bases between. The V gene's germline CDR1 is MNHEY and CDR2 SMNVEV (reference sequence). The CDR3 contains 11 residues. Whole-study results and caveats: The range of CDR3 lengths in HIV repertoires proved narrower than that found in controls. In samples taken after ART, diversity increased but remained below transplant donor control levels.

Points on this clone: Its specificity is unknown.

The source of this sequence is a man in his fifties with HIV. This chain links TRBV27 with TRBJ2-7; no definite D call. Sequencing was performed on unsorted PBMCs, taken 0.7 years before starting antiretroviral therapy. The CDR3, as DNA: TGTGCCAGCACTAATGCCTACGAGCAGTACTTC. This gives the protein CASTNAYEQYF.